What follows describes a single TCR beta chain. The antigen is not known. The data belong to a study of T cell responses to AZD1222 COVID-19 vaccine. Generated by immunoSEQ multiplex PCR, the TCRdb table keeps only in-frame clones and is missing some. This table holds approximately 160,000 clones, around 88% found once. CDR1 is LGHNA and CDR2 is YSLEER in the germline V gene. Trimming took off 0 bases at V and 7 bases at J, with 18 bases between the two ends. This CDR3 is built from 16 residues. Study observations and caveats: Possibly, clonal diversity was underestimated; donors were largely white British and included more females. The breadth and depth of Spike-specific TCRs increased once two AZD1222 doses had been given. Baseline seropositivity characterized only 5 or 6 AZD1222 recipients. Regions 160-218 and 743-854 dominated among vaccine-associated CD4 TCRs spanning spike.

The TCR sequence derives from an adult in good health. The sample in question was peripheral blood, obtained on day 0 of AZD1222 vaccination. The chain recombines TRBV4-3 with TRBJ1-2; tentatively, D is TRBD1 (5 bases). CDR3 nucleotide sequence: TGCGCCAGCAGCCAAGATTTAGCCCAGGGTCCAGGTGGCTACACCTTC. It codes for CASSQDLAQGPGGYTF.